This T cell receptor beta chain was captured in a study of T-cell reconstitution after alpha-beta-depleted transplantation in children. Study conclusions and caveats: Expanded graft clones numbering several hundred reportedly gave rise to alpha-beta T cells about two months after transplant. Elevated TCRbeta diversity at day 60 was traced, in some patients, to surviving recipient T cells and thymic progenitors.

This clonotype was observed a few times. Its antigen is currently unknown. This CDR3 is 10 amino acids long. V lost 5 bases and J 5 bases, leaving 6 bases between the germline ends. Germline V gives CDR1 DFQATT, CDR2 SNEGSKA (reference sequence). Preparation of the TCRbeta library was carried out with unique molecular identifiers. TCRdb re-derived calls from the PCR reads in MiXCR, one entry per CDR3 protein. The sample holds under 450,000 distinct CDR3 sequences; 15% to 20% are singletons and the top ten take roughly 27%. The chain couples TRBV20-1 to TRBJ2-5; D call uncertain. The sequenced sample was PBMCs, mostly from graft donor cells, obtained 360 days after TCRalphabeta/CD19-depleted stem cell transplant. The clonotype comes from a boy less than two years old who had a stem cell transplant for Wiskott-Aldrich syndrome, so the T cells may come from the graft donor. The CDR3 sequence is CSAVAETQYF. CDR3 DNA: TGCAGTGCTGTGGCGGAGACCCAGTACTTC.